The 23 T cell receptor beta chains presented below share a single source sample, sequenced in a study of cytomegalovirus exposure and HLA in healthy donors. The PCR employed 60 Vbeta primers together with 13 Jbeta primers. Profiling relied on immunoSEQ multiplex PCR, and the TCRdb table lists in-frame clones only, not all of them. The sample holds 300,000 or so clones, almost 85% seen once. Sequencing was performed on PBMCs. The receptors originated from a woman aged 40 to 50 in good health and CMV-seropositive.

The rearrangement joins TRBV4-2 to TRBJ2-5; 7 bases line up with TRBD2. Germline CDR1 is LGHNA and CDR2 is YNFKEQ. The CDR3 runs 16 residues. V lost 0 bases to trimming and J lost 4 bases; unmatched junction nucleotides: 8. The CDR3 reads CASSQERAGARETQYF. In DNA form, the CDR3 reads TGTGCCAGCAGCCAAGAAAGGGCGGGAGCGCGAGAGACCCAGTACTTC.

This clone was detected a few times. The chain has TRBV5-4 and TRBJ2-1; 10 nucleotides match TRBD2. Per germline, CDR1 SGHNT and CDR2 YYREEE (reference sequence). V lost 0 bases, J lost 0 bases, and 12 bases stayed unmatched. The CDR3 extends over 20 amino acids. CDR3 residues: CASSLVGRTSGDNSYNEQFF. CDR3 bases: TGTGCCAGCAGCTTGGTGGGGAGGACTAGCGGAGACAACTCCTACAATGAGCAGTTCTTC.

CDR3 sequence reads: CASSSFSTEQFF. In DNA form, the CDR3 reads TGTGCCAGCAGCTCATTTAGCACAGAGCAGTTCTTC. The gene calls are TRBV7-9 and TRBJ2-1; D uncertain. The ends were cut back, 4 bases at V and 10 bases at J, with 11 bases in the middle. Germline V gene lookup returns CDR1 SEHNR and CDR2 FQNEAQ (reference sequence). CDR3 length: 12 residues.

The gene calls are TRBV28 and TRBJ2-7; a weak D match, TRBD1 (5 bases). Between the trimmed V and J ends, which lost 5 bases and 4 bases, there was a span of 24 bases. Germline lookup yields CDR1 MDHEN and CDR2 SYDVKM. This CDR3 is 17 amino acids long. Here the CDR3 reads CASSTLQGILAIYEQYF. CDR3 nucleotide sequence: TGTGCCAGCAGTACGCTTCAGGGAATCCTGGCAATTTACGAGCAGTACTTC.

The genes are TRBV19 and TRBJ2-7; 9 bases map to TRBD2. CDR3 length equals 13 residues. Per germline, CDR1 LNHDA and CDR2 SQIVND (reference sequence). Trimming took 3 bases from V and 6 from J; bases not matched to a gene: 3. The DNA for the CDR3 is TGTGCCAGTAGTATCGCGGGAGGGAGCGAGCAGTACTTC. Translated: CASSIAGGSEQYF.

The chain recombines TRBV2 with TRBJ1-4; possibly TRBD1 for D (5 bases). Germline lookup yields CDR1 SNHLY and CDR2 FYNNEI. The CDR3 has 15 residues. V was trimmed by 1 base and J by 6 bases, leaving 12 bases between them. CDR3 sequence: CASSEEGGEHEKLFF. The DNA for the CDR3 is TGTGCCAGCAGTGAAGAGGGAGGGGAACATGAAAAACTGTTTTTT.

This rearrangement joins TRBV6-5 to TRBJ1-1, with 10 nucleotides matching TRBD1. J was trimmed by 1 base and V by 7 bases; bases with no gene match: 3. The CDR3 extends over 14 amino acids. CDR1 and CDR2 from the germline V gene are MNHEY and SVGAGI. As DNA, the CDR3 is TGTGCCAGCAAGACAGGGGGCAAGAACACTGAAGCTTTCTTT. Encoded protein: CASKTGGKNTEAFF.

The chain has TRBV30 and TRBJ2-1; tentatively, D is TRBD1 (5 bases). V was pared by 0 bases and J by 10 bases, with 10 bases between. This CDR3 contains 12 residues. Germline V gives CDR1 GTSNPN, CDR2 SVGIG (reference sequence). The CDR3 DNA reads TGTGCCTGGAGTGTCCAGGGTTTGGAGCAGTTCTTC. Encoded protein: CAWSVQGLEQFF. The full variable domain, rest sourced from reference TRBV30 and TRBJ2-1, is SQTIHQWPATLVQPVGSPLSLECTVEGTSNPNLYWYRQAAGRGLQLLFYSVGIGQISSEVPQNLSASRPQDRQFILSSKKLLLSDSGFYLCAWSVQGLEQFFGPGTRLTVL.

This chain connects TRBV28 to TRBJ2-3; possible D gene TRBD1, 6 bases. Germline-derived CDR1 and CDR2 are MDHEN and SYDVKM. V was cut by 5 bases and J by 2 bases, with 17 bases left in between. The CDR3 spans 16 residues. The CDR3: CASSRRTVLYTDTQYF. In DNA, the CDR3 is TGTGCCAGCAGTAGACGGACAGTCCTTTACACAGATACGCAGTATTTT.

The chain couples TRBV5-1 to TRBJ2-1; a weak D match, TRBD2 (5 bases). Trimming removed 2 bases from V and 6 bases from J, with 18 bases in between. Germline V gives CDR1 SGHRS, CDR2 YFSETQ. The CDR3 loop spans 16 amino acids. CDR3 amino acids: CASSFSPGGSGNEQFF. The DNA for the CDR3 is TGCGCCAGCAGCTTCTCCCCCGGAGGTTCGGGCAATGAGCAGTTCTTC.

The chain combines TRBV27 with TRBJ2-3, with D tentatively TRBD1 (5 bases). CDR1 is MNHEY, CDR2 SMNVEV, per germline (reference sequence). The V end was cut by 1 base, the J end by 2 bases, with 16 bases between. The CDR3 has 17 amino acids. The CDR3 loop is CASSLFGAPAATDTQYF. In nucleotides, the CDR3 is TGTGCCAGCAGTTTATTTGGGGCCCCGGCGGCCACAGATACGCAGTATTTT.

The rearrangement links TRBV30 to TRBJ1-5, with 7 bases identical to TRBD1. Germline CDR1 GTSNPN, CDR2 SVGIG (reference sequence). J gave up 2 bases and V 5 bases, and 12 bases lay outside the gene matches. The CDR3 spans 16 residues. DNA for the CDR3: TGTGCCTGGGGAAAAACCCAGGGGGTTGGCAATCAGCCCCAGCATTTT. The encoded protein is CAWGKTQGVGNQPQHF.

The J gene is TRBJ1-4, the V gene TRBV18; a possible D gene is TRBD1 (5 bases). The CDR3 consists of 15 residues. Trimming took 5 bases from V and 0 from J, leaving 10 bases between them. Germline V gene data show CDR1 as KGHSH and CDR2 as LQKENI. The CDR3 reads CASSSRVATNEKLFF. In nucleotides, the CDR3 is TGTGCCAGCTCATCCAGGGTTGCAACTAATGAAAAACTGTTTTTT.

The chain carries TRBV5-1 and TRBJ2-3; D perhaps matches TRBD1 (6 bases). Germline CDR1 SGHRS, CDR2 YFSETQ. The V and J ends lost 4 bases and 5 bases respectively, with 20 bases between them. There are 16 residues in the CDR3. The CDR3 DNA is TGCGCCAGCAGCGAGGGGGACACCCGTCGATTAGATACGCAGTATTTT. Translation gives CASSEGDTRRLDTQYF.

This clone is a singleton in its sample. The rearrangement links TRBV2 to TRBJ2-3, with TRBD2 identical over 8 bases. CDR1 is SNHLY, CDR2 FYNNEI, per germline. V lost 7 bases, J lost 5 bases, and 5 bases stayed unmatched. The CDR3 consists of 13 residues. This CDR3 is CASIPGGLDTQYF. CDR3 bases: TGTGCCAGCATACCGGGAGGGTTAGATACGCAGTATTTT.

This chain joins TRBV5-1 and TRBJ2-2; maybe TRBD2 (5 bases). Germline assignment: CDR1 SGHRS and CDR2 YFSETQ. Trimming left V 4 bases short and J 2 bases short, with 15 bases between. This CDR3 region has 16 residues. The CDR3 spells CASSPLAGRNTGELFF. CDR3 in DNA: TGCGCCAGCAGCCCCCTTGCGGGCCGCAACACCGGGGAGCTGTTTTTT.

V is TRBV5-5 and J is TRBJ1-5, with D possibly TRBD1 on 5 matching bases. V lost 2 bases and J lost 0, with 9 bases in between. The CDR3 spans 15 residues. Per the germline V gene, CDR1 is SGHKS and CDR2 is YYEKEE (reference sequence). The CDR3 bases are TGTGCCAGCAGCTTATCGGACATTAGCAATCAGCCCCAGCATTTT. Protein: CASSLSDISNQPQHF. Full variable domain (outside the CDR3, taken from reference TRBV5-5 and TRBJ1-5): DAGVTQSPTHLIKTRGQQVTLRCSPISGHKSVSWYQQVLGQGPQFIFQYYEKEERGRGNFPDRFSARQFPNYSSELNVNALLLGDSALYLCASSLSDISNQPQHFGDGTRLSIL.

This rearrangement joins TRBV11-2 to TRBJ2-7, with D possibly TRBD2 on 5 matching bases. Trimming took 1 base from V and 3 from J, leaving 13 bases between them. This CDR3 spans 15 amino acids. Germline loops: CDR1 SGHAT, CDR2 FQNNGV. CDR3: CASSLGGYGDYEQYF. Here the CDR3 DNA reads TGTGCCAGCAGCTTAGGGGGTTACGGGGACTACGAGCAGTACTTC. The full variable domain, completed using reference TRBV11-2 and TRBJ2-7, is EAGVAQSPRYKIIEKRQSVAFWCNPISGHATLYWYQQILGQGPKLLIQFQNNGVVDDSQLPKDRFSAERLKGVDSTLKIQPAKLEDSAVYLCASSLGGYGDYEQYFGPGTRLTVT.

The chain couples TRBV7-8 to TRBJ1-1; 7 bases fit TRBD1. J gave up 6 bases and V 4 bases, and 8 bases lay outside the gene matches. Germline CDR1 and CDR2: SGHVS and FQNEAQ. The CDR3 length is 14 residues. This CDR3 is CASSSGTEASEAFF. The CDR3 DNA reads as TGTGCCAGCAGCTCCGGGACAGAGGCGTCTGAAGCTTTCTTT.

In this sample, this clone turned up a few times. The chain couples TRBV2 to TRBJ1-1; 9 positions agree with TRBD1. Germline CDR1 is SNHLY and CDR2 is FYNNEI. The junction had 3 bases not matched to a gene; V was cut back by 7 bases and J by 6 bases. CDR3 length: 12 amino acids. The CDR3 sequence: CASKQGAAEAFF. For the CDR3, the DNA is TGTGCCAGCAAACAGGGGGCCGCTGAAGCTTTCTTT.

V gene TRBV14 combines with J gene TRBJ1-3; no definite D call. The germline V and J ends were trimmed by 4 bases and 0 bases, with 7 bases remaining between them. The CDR3 extends over 14 amino acids. CDR1 SGHDN and CDR2 FVKESK come from the germline V gene. CDR3 loop: CASSPLSSGNTIYF. The CDR3 coding sequence is TGTGCCAGCAGCCCGCTGAGCTCTGGAAACACCATATATTTT.

V usage is TRBV6-6 and J usage is TRBJ2-7, with D perhaps matching TRBD2 (5 bases). The CDR3 has 11 residues. Germline CDR1 reads MNHNY; CDR2 reads SVGAGI (reference sequence). Trimming stripped 6 bases from V and 5 bases from J, with 8 bases between. The DNA for the CDR3 is TGTGCCAGCAGGGCGGGCGACGAGCAGTACTTC. Encoded protein: CASRAGDEQYF.

The chain carries TRBV11-2 and TRBJ1-2; TRBD1 might be the D (5 bases). The CDR3 has 13 amino acids. Germline loops: CDR1 SGHAT, CDR2 FQNNGV. V was pared by 5 bases and J by 5 bases, with 12 bases between. The CDR3 is CASSPPGLYGYTF. The CDR3 DNA sequence: TGTGCCAGCAGCCCCCCGGGACTGTATGGCTACACCTTC.